This TCR beta chain was sequenced for a study of blood T cell repertoires in COVID-19. Some clones are missing from TCRdb's copy, which holds only in-frame ones; the method was immunoSEQ multiplex PCR. This table has about 200,000 clones, roughly 82% appearing once. The length of the CDR3 is 12 residues. V was trimmed by 4 bases and J by 10 bases, leaving 14 bases between them. Per germline, CDR1 SGHRS and CDR2 YFSETQ. The chain joins TRBV5-1 to TRBJ1-1; the D gene is possibly TRBD1 (5 bases). Sample: PBMCs or T cells enriched from blood (not recorded which). The receptor comes from a woman aged 55-70 years with acute COVID-19. The CDR3: CASSPPPGAAFF. DNA for the CDR3: TGCGCCAGCAGCCCCCCTCCTGGGGCAGCTTTCTTT. Full variable domain (rest looked up from reference TRBV5-1 and TRBJ1-1): KAGVTQTPRYLIKTRGQQVTLSCSPISGHRSVSWYQQTPGQGLQFLFEYFSETQRNKGNFPGRFSGRQFSNSRSEMNVSTLELGDSALYLCASSPPPGAAFFGQGTRLTVV.